This TCR beta chain was identified in a study of blood T cell repertoires in COVID-19. Study information: Samples representing acute and convalescent COVID-19 were sourced from the United States, Italy and Spain.

Clones were read by immunoSEQ multiplex PCR, and TCRdb kept only the in-frame ones, dropping some. Counted here are 90,000 to 130,000 clones, approximately 70% occurring once; the ten biggest clones make up 6% to 8%. CDR3 length: 11 amino acids. Germline V gene data show CDR1 as MDHEN and CDR2 as SYDVKM. V shed 2 bases and J shed 4 bases, with 2 bases lying between them. What was sequenced was peripheral blood. The receptor comes from a woman aged 60-70 years with acute or convalescent COVID-19. The J gene is TRBJ2-5, the V gene TRBV28, with D unresolved. CDR3 sequence reads: CASSLRETQYF. In DNA form, the CDR3 reads TGTGCCAGCAGTTTACGAGAGACCCAGTACTTC.